These 31 T cell receptor beta chains share one sample of origin, sequenced in a study of cytomegalovirus exposure and HLA in healthy donors. The PCR was carried out with 60 Vbeta primers and 13 Jbeta primers. Libraries were prepared by immunoSEQ multiplex PCR; TCRdb keeps only in-frame clonotypes and omits some of them. The table has 100,000 or so clones, around three quarters seen once. The sample comprised PBMCs. These receptor sequences come from a female donor in good health and CMV-seronegative.

The DNA of the CDR3 is TGTGCCAGCAGCCCGGGAGGGGGAGGTAACTATGGCTACACCTTC. Encoded protein: CASSPGGGGNYGYTF. This chain uses TRBV5-6 with TRBJ1-2; TRBD1 is a possible D gene (6 bases). Germline CDR1 reads SGHDT; CDR2 reads YYEEEE. This CDR3 comprises 15 residues. Trimming cost V 4 bases and J 1 base, with 14 bases left between them.

CDR3 sequence (DNA): TGTGCCAGCAGGCCTAACCAGGCAAGGGAAAAACTGTTTTTT. Translation: CASRPNQAREKLFF. This sequence joins TRBV6-5 and TRBJ1-4; D ambiguous. The CDR3 contains 14 residues. V lost 6 bases and J lost 8, with 16 bases in between. The germline gives CDR1 MNHEY, CDR2 SVGAGI.

The chain joins TRBV7-8 to TRBJ2-5, with D hard to call. The CDR3 is 16 amino acids. Germline loops: CDR1 SGHVS, CDR2 FQNEAQ. V was shortened by 5 bases and J by 5 bases, with 21 bases between the two germline ends. The CDR3 DNA follows: TGTGCCAGCAGCCCCTACCGGGTAGGTCGATTGGAGACCCAGTACTTC. This translates into CASSPYRVGRLETQYF.

V and J are TRBV19 and TRBJ2-3; TRBD2 agrees at 7 bases. With 9 bases clipped from V and 1 base from J, the junction kept 10 bases outside the gene matches. The CDR3 is 15 residues long. Germline CDR1 reads LNHDA; CDR2 reads SQIVND (reference sequence). The CDR3 here is CASSPRAGGTDTQYF. The CDR3 region has the DNA TGTGCCAGCAGCCCCCGTGCGGGGGGCACAGATACGCAGTATTTT.

The rearrangement links TRBV7-2 to TRBJ2-3; a weak D match, TRBD2 (7 bases). The CDR3 runs to 15 residues. With 2 bases removed from V and 2 bases from J, the gap between germline ends came to 11 bases. Germline CDR1 and CDR2: SGHTA and FQGNSA. The CDR3 sequence: CASSLFGGPTDTQYF. The CDR3 DNA follows: TGTGCCAGCAGCTTATTCGGGGGGCCCACAGATACGCAGTATTTT.

The chain is built from TRBV12-5 and TRBJ2-7; D is possibly TRBD2 (5 bases). The CDR3 has 16 amino acids. V lost 1 base, J lost 1 base, and 14 bases lay in between. Germline V gives CDR1 LGHNT, CDR2 FRNRAP. The DNA of the CDR3 is TGTGCTAGTGGTTTGGGATCCGGGGTGAGGTCCTACGAGCAGTACTTC. It encodes CASGLGSGVRSYEQYF.

Only one count was recorded for this clone. The chain carries TRBV6-6 and TRBJ1-1, with 9 nucleotides matching TRBD1. Per the germline V gene, CDR1 is MNHNY and CDR2 is SVGAGI (reference sequence). The CDR3 spans 15 residues. V lost 5 bases and J lost 6; bases outside the gene matches: 10. CDR3 in amino acids: CASSTPLTGGPEAFF. CDR3 in DNA: TGTGCCAGCAGTACCCCATTGACAGGGGGTCCTGAAGCTTTCTTT.

CDR3 DNA sequence: TGCGCCAGCAGCCAAGACCTTGCCGGCGGGGGGGCCGGGTCACCCCTCCACTTT. Encoded protein: CASSQDLAGGGAGSPLHF. The chain combines TRBV4-3 with TRBJ1-6, with D possibly TRBD1 on 6 matching bases. V lost 0 bases to trimming and J lost 10 bases, with 22 bases between them. CDR1 LGHNA and CDR2 YSLEER come from the germline V gene. The CDR3 is 18 residues long.

The chain employs TRBV10-3 and TRBJ2-7, with a possible D match to TRBD1 (6 bases). In germline, CDR1 is ENHRY, CDR2 SYGVKD. The CDR3 totals 13 residues. The V end was cut by 0 bases, the J end by 5 bases, with 8 bases between. CDR3 in DNA: TGTGCCATCAGTGAGTCTGGGGGCCACGAGCAGTACTTC. This encodes CAISESGGHEQYF.

The chain employs TRBV2 and TRBJ2-2, with 14 positions matching TRBD2. Germline CDR1 reads SNHLY; CDR2 reads FYNNEI. This CDR3 has 19 amino acids. J lost 8 bases, V lost 1 base, and 12 bases had no gene match. The CDR3 DNA follows: TGTGCCAGCAGTGAAGGGGGACTAGCGGGGGATAATACCTGGGGGGAGCTGTTTTTT. It specifies CASSEGGLAGDNTWGELFF.

V is TRBV19 and J is TRBJ2-1; 9 nucleotides align to TRBD2. After removal of 5 bases from V and 8 bases from J, the junction contained 13 bases not matched to a gene. The CDR3 spans 16 residues. The V gene's germline CDR1 is LNHDA and CDR2 SQIVND (reference sequence). The CDR3 bases are TGTGCCAGTAGTCACCCTCAAGCGGGGGGCAGAGATGAGCAGTTCTTC. The encoded protein is CASSHPQAGGRDEQFF. The variable domain in full, with the rest retrieved from reference TRBV19 and TRBJ2-1, is DGGITQSPKYLFRKEGQNVTLSCEQNLNHDAMYWYRQDPGQGLRLIYYSQIVNDFQKGDIAEGYSVSREKKESFPLTVTSAQKNPTAFYLCASSHPQAGGRDEQFFGPGTRLTVL.

The chain has TRBV2 and TRBJ2-4, with a possible D match to TRBD1 (5 bases). The V gene lost 6 bases and the J gene lost 3 bases, with 12 bases spanning the gap. The germline CDR1 and CDR2 sequences are SNHLY and FYNNEI. This CDR3 spans 14 amino acids. For the CDR3, the DNA is TGTGCCAGCAGGACAGAAGACCTCAAAAACATTCAGTACTTC. As protein: CASRTEDLKNIQYF.

The J gene is TRBJ1-4, the V gene TRBV7-9; TRBD1 matches 9 bases. Losses at the gene ends were 1 base for V and 7 bases for J; bases not matched to a gene: 1. The CDR3 runs to 14 residues. Germline CDR1 SEHNR, CDR2 FQNEAQ (reference sequence). The CDR3 spells CASSLEGQGEKLFF. CDR3 bases: TGTGCCAGCAGCTTAGAGGGACAGGGTGAAAAACTGTTTTTT.

V usage is TRBV7-9 and J usage is TRBJ1-2; TRBD1 is a possible D gene (5 bases). CDR3 size: 14 residues. The germline V and J ends were trimmed by 5 bases and 8 bases, with 18 bases remaining between them. Germline V gene lookup returns CDR1 SEHNR and CDR2 FQNEAQ (reference sequence). Here the CDR3 DNA reads TGTGCCAGCAGCATCGATCAGGGCGGAGAGGGCTACACCTTC. Protein sequence: CASSIDQGGEGYTF.

The V call is TRBV10-3, the J call TRBJ2-2; 7 nucleotides match TRBD1. Germline values: CDR1 ENHRY, CDR2 SYGVKD. The CDR3 sequence is 12 residues long. V dropped 10 bases and J dropped 9; count of bases not matched to a gene: 8. The CDR3 loop reads CATSQGGWELFF. Here the CDR3 DNA reads TGTGCCACTTCCCAAGGGGGCTGGGAGCTGTTTTTT.

The chain joins TRBV6-5 to TRBJ2-5, with 8 bases lining up with TRBD2. This CDR3 region has 15 residues. The V and J ends lost 7 bases and 5 bases, in that order; junction bases with no gene match: 12. Germline values: CDR1 MNHEY, CDR2 SVGAGI. CDR3: CASTPLGRGEETQYF. The CDR3 DNA is TGTGCCAGCACCCCCCTAGGGCGGGGGGAGGAGACCCAGTACTTC.

The V gene is TRBV29-1, the J gene TRBJ2-3, with 8 bases that match TRBD2. This CDR3 is built from 13 residues. The ends lost 4 bases at V and 2 bases at J; junction bases unmatched: 2. Germline V lookup: CDR1 SQVTM, CDR2 ANQGSEA. Written as DNA, the CDR3 is TGCAGCGTTGCCGGGGGGGACACAGATACGCAGTATTTT. Protein sequence: CSVAGGDTDTQYF.

Turning to this clone: Additional DNA sequences in this sample encode the identical CDR3. The chain uses TRBV5-1 and TRBJ2-7, with 7 positions matching TRBD2. The germline CDR1 and CDR2 sequences are SGHRS and YFSETQ. Trimming cost V 3 bases and J 6 bases; bases outside gene matches: 18. The CDR3 runs 17 residues. This chain's CDR3 is CASSSGLAAQGVSEQYF. CDR3 DNA sequence: TGCGCCAGCAGCTCTGGTCTAGCGGCCCAGGGTGTATCCGAGCAGTACTTC.

The chain recombines TRBV2 with TRBJ1-2; the D is unclear. The germline CDR1 and CDR2 sequences are SNHLY and FYNNEI. This CDR3 has 13 residues. V was pared by 9 bases and J by 5 bases, with 16 bases between. The CDR3 protein is CASPGMREYGYTF. In DNA, the CDR3 is TGTGCCAGTCCGGGGATGAGGGAATATGGCTACACCTTC. The full variable domain, in which reference TRBV2 and TRBJ1-2 provide the parts outside the CDR3, is EPEVTQTPSHQVTQMGQEVILRCVPISNHLYFYWYRQILGQKVEFLVSFYNNEISEKSEIFDDQFSVERPDGSNFTLKIRSTKLEDSAMYFCASPGMREYGYTFGSGTRLTVV.

J is TRBJ1-1 and V is TRBV5-1; the match to TRBD1 covers 7 bases. Germline lookup yields CDR1 SGHRS and CDR2 YFSETQ. V trimming: 4 bases; J trimming: 1 base; junction bases outside the gene matches: 7. This CDR3 region has 15 residues. Here the CDR3 DNA reads TGCGCCAGCAGCAAAACAGGGGTAGGGAACACTGAAGCTTTCTTT. Amino acids: CASSKTGVGNTEAFF.

This clone was seen a single time. The chain combines TRBV4-3 with TRBJ2-1, with 12 bases lining up with TRBD2. The V gene's germline CDR1 is LGHNA and CDR2 YSLEER. Trimming took 6 bases from V and 8 from J; bases not matched to a gene: 5. The CDR3 runs 14 residues. The CDR3 region is CASRLAGGPDEQFF. The DNA of the CDR3 is TGCGCCAGCAGGCTAGCGGGGGGGCCCGATGAGCAGTTCTTC.

The CDR3 region has the DNA TGTGCCAGCAGCTTAGGTAGCGGGGGGCTCGAGCAGTACTTC. As protein: CASSLGSGGLEQYF. The V call is TRBV13, the J call TRBJ2-5; 10 bases line up with TRBD2. The J call may be faulty, since TRBJ2-7 better matches the DNA end. The germline CDR1 and CDR2 sequences are PRHDT and FYEKMQ (reference sequence). The CDR3 totals 14 residues.

Only a few counts were recorded for this clone. The chain couples TRBV5-8 to TRBJ1-2; 12 positions match TRBD1. The CDR3 length is 17 residues. J lost 4 bases, V lost 2 bases, and 9 bases had no gene match. Per germline, CDR1 SGHTS and CDR2 YDEGEE. Here the CDR3 DNA reads TGTGCCAGCAGCTTACCGGGACAGGGGGCTGATGGCTATGGCTACACCTTC. As protein: CASSLPGQGADGYGYTF.

The chain recombines TRBV2 with TRBJ2-5; D possibly corresponds to TRBD2 (6 bases). Trimming pared 7 bases from V and 1 base from J, leaving 7 bases between. CDR1 and CDR2 (germline): SNHLY, FYNNEI. This CDR3 is built from 12 residues. CDR3 DNA: TGTGCCAGCATGGGGGGCCAAGAGACCCAGTACTTC. It yields the protein CASMGGQETQYF.

The rearrangement joins TRBV5-6 to TRBJ1-5, with 7 bases fitting TRBD1. CDR1 and CDR2 (germline): SGHDT, YYEEEE. The CDR3 sequence is 12 residues long. V was pared by 5 bases and J by 15 bases, with 11 bases of the junction left unmatched. The CDR3: CASRQRQGQGHF. In nucleotides, the CDR3 is TGTGCCAGCAGACAAAGACAGGGCCAAGGGCATTTT.

The CDR3 region is CASSFNCNLSNQPQHF. The CDR3 coding sequence is TGTGCCAGCAGCTTTAATTGTAATCTTAGCAATCAGCCCCAGCATTTT. The chain links TRBV5-7 to TRBJ1-5; D remains unclear. TRBV5-7 is identified as an open reading frame with a role that is uncertain. The CDR3 length is 16 residues. Trimming took 2 bases from V and 0 from J, leaving 12 bases between them.

This clone was counted only a few times. The chain couples TRBV10-3 to TRBJ1-2; 7 nucleotides align to TRBD1. The germline CDR1 and CDR2 sequences are ENHRY and SYGVKD. V dropped 10 bases and J dropped 8; count of bases not matched to a gene: 13. This CDR3 has 13 residues. The DNA for the CDR3 is TGTGCCACCCGGCCCGGGACAGAAGCGGGCTACACCTTC. Protein sequence: CATRPGTEAGYTF.

The chain recombines TRBV28 with TRBJ2-3, with D possibly TRBD1 on 6 matching bases. The ends were cut back, 6 bases at V and 3 bases at J, with 16 bases in the middle. This CDR3 is built from 15 residues. Germline V gene lookup returns CDR1 MDHEN and CDR2 SYDVKM. The CDR3 coding sequence is TGTGCCAGCAGGGACTCACAGGGTATGACAGATACGCAGTATTTT. Its protein product is CASRDSQGMTDTQYF.

A word on this clone: The CDR3 ends on some other residue instead of the conserved phenylalanine or tryptophan, so this is likely a read error. Because the CDR3's place on the DNA is in doubt, the DNA is left out and the CDR3 is given as listed by TCRdb. The chain combines TRBV5-4 with TRBJ1-2; TRBD1, the table's D call, was not compared with the DNA. The germline gives CDR1 SGHNT, CDR2 YYREEE (reference sequence). The CDR3 is 13 residues long, counting both termini. CDR3 sequence reads: CASSLQGSTTALV.

This clone has more than one count but fewer than ten. The CDR3 sequence is CASSLLGGTGELFF. The CDR3 DNA sequence: TGTGCCAGCAGCTTGTTGGGGGGCACCGGGGAGCTGTTTTTT. This chain uses TRBV5-4 with TRBJ2-2, with D perhaps TRBD2 (6 bases). The CDR3 sequence is 14 residues long. Trimming took off 1 base at V and 4 bases at J, with 8 bases between the two ends. Germline CDR1 and CDR2: SGHNT and YYREEE (reference sequence).

The chain joins TRBV16 to TRBJ2-5; possibly TRBD2 for D (5 bases). The V and J ends lost 4 bases and 7 bases respectively, with 19 bases between them. The CDR3 sequence is 15 residues long. Germline V gene sequence: CDR1 KGHSY, CDR2 FQNENV. In DNA, the CDR3 is TGTGCCAGCAGCCGTCCTGAGGGAACGGAAGTGACCCAGTACTTC. Protein sequence: CASSRPEGTEVTQYF.